The 32 T cell receptor beta chains listed next were all sequenced from one sample in a study of beta chain features in type 1 diabetes. Of the isolated RNA, all was reverse transcribed, and so the sequenced material was expressed TCRB transcripts. Profiled with immunoSEQ multiplex PCR; TCRdb holds only in-frame clones, not every one. The data contain more than 300,000 clones, about 15% of them singletons. Sequenced material: naive CD4+ T cells from blood. All receptors derive from a woman in her late teens or twenties in good health.

The chain joins TRBV7-9 to TRBJ2-1, with a weak D call TRBD2 (7 bases). This CDR3 has 14 amino acids. Per the germline V gene, CDR1 is SEHNR and CDR2 is FQNEAQ (reference sequence). V was cut by 1 base and J by 6 bases, with 10 bases left in between. The CDR3 here is CASSLVGGLNEQFF. As DNA, the CDR3 is TGTGCCAGCAGCTTAGTGGGGGGGCTCAATGAGCAGTTCTTC.

The chain is built from TRBV11-2 and TRBJ2-3, with 9 bases aligning to TRBD1. The CDR3 is 17 residues long. The V gene's germline CDR1 is SGHAT and CDR2 FQNNGV. Losses at the gene ends were 5 bases for V and 2 bases for J; bases not matched to a gene: 11. CDR3 DNA sequence: TGTGCCAGCAGCCCCCTGCGCGGGACAGGGTTCACAGATACGCAGTATTTT. It encodes CASSPLRGTGFTDTQYF.

CDR3 loop: CASSPGQGNQPQHF. In nucleotides, the CDR3 is TGTGCCAGCAGTCCGGGACAGGGCAATCAGCCCCAGCATTTT. The chain recombines TRBV28 with TRBJ1-5; 8 positions match TRBD1. CDR1 MDHEN and CDR2 SYDVKM come from the germline V gene. V was pared by 5 bases and J by 2 bases, with 2 bases of the junction left unmatched. This CDR3 has 14 amino acids.

The chain joins TRBV27 to TRBJ2-1, with TRBD2 matching over 12 bases. In germline, CDR1 is MNHEY, CDR2 SMNVEV (reference sequence). The trim removed 5 bases at V and 7 bases at J, leaving 9 bases unmatched. The CDR3 totals 16 residues. DNA for the CDR3: TGTGCCAGCAGTAAAAGACTAGCGGGAGATCGGAATGAGCAGTTCTTC. It encodes CASSKRLAGDRNEQFF.

This clone was observed a handful of times. V and J are TRBV29-1 and TRBJ2-1, with 7 bases aligning to TRBD1. The CDR3 has 14 amino acids. The V gene's germline CDR1 is SQVTM and CDR2 ANQGSEA. V was clipped by 4 bases and J by 4 bases; unmatched bases: 7. CDR3 nucleotide sequence: TGCAGCGTTGTCGACAGGGATTTGTACAATGAGCAGTTCTTC. Translation gives CSVVDRDLYNEQFF.

This clone came up a few times. This rearrangement joins TRBV6-5 to TRBJ1-5; tentative D call: TRBD1 (6 bases). This CDR3 is 14 amino acids long. Trimming removed 6 bases from V and 6 bases from J, with 15 bases in between. Germline V CDR1 and CDR2: MNHEY, SVGAGI. This chain's CDR3 is CASRTNRDSQPQHF. DNA of the CDR3: TGTGCCAGCAGGACAAACAGGGATAGTCAGCCCCAGCATTTT.

This clone was found a few times. The chain couples TRBV6-1 to TRBJ2-5; 10 bases agree with TRBD2. CDR1 and CDR2 (germline): MNHNS, SASEGT. After removal of 4 bases from V and 2 bases from J, the junction contained 7 bases not matched to a gene. The CDR3 extends over 16 amino acids. This CDR3 is CASSATELAGQETQYF. CDR3 in DNA: TGTGCCAGCAGTGCTACGGAACTAGCGGGGCAAGAGACCCAGTACTTC.

This clone was recorded a few times. CDR3 sequence reads: CAWSPRGFNTIYF. The CDR3 DNA reads as TGTGCCTGGAGTCCGAGGGGGTTTAACACCATATATTTT. The chain is built from TRBV30 and TRBJ1-3; possibly TRBD1 for D (6 bases). There are 13 residues in the CDR3. From germline, CDR1 is GTSNPN and CDR2 SVGIG (reference sequence). V was trimmed by 2 bases and J by 7 bases, leaving 12 bases between them.

This clone has more than one count but fewer than ten. The rearrangement uses TRBV28 and TRBJ2-1; D is unresolved. This CDR3 region has 11 residues. Germline V gene sequence: CDR1 MDHEN, CDR2 SYDVKM. V lost 6 bases and J 8 bases, leaving 8 bases between the germline ends. This CDR3 is CASSLYYEQFF. CDR3 sequence (DNA): TGTGCCAGCAGCCTCTATTATGAGCAGTTCTTC. Supplemented by reference TRBV28 and TRBJ2-1, the full variable domain reads DVKVTQSSRYLVKRTGEKVFLECVQDMDHENMFWYRQDPGLGLRLIYFSYDVKMKEKGDIPEGYSVSREKKERFSLILESASTNQTSMYLCASSLYYEQFFGPGTRLTVL.

This clone was observed a few times. The V and J genes are TRBV5-1 and TRBJ2-5; tentatively, D is TRBD1 (6 bases). V was clipped by 5 bases and J by 3 bases, with 11 bases between them. CDR1 and CDR2 from the germline V gene are SGHRS and YFSETQ. The length of the CDR3 is 13 residues. The CDR3 nucleotides are TGCGCCAGCAGTCAGGGGCGGGAAGAGACCCAGTACTTC. It is translated as CASSQGREETQYF.

This clone has just a few counts. In the same sample, other DNA sequences code for this CDR3. This chain links TRBV5-1 with TRBJ1-1, with TRBD1 identical over 9 bases. The CDR3 contains 15 residues. V shed 4 bases and J 0 bases; nucleotides not matched to a gene: 4. Germline V gene sequence: CDR1 SGHRS, CDR2 YFSETQ. The CDR3 nucleotides are TGCGCCAGCAGCCCCGGACAGGGGCTGAACACTGAAGCTTTCTTT. It translates to CASSPGQGLNTEAFF.

V gene TRBV2 combines with J gene TRBJ2-1, with D perhaps matching TRBD2 (8 bases). In germline, CDR1 is SNHLY, CDR2 FYNNEI. CDR3 size: 15 residues. The V end was cut by 5 bases, the J end by 8 bases, with 19 bases between. The CDR3 loop is CASSKSGLGGDEQFF. Written as DNA, the CDR3 is TGTGCCAGCAGTAAATCGGGACTAGGGGGCGATGAGCAGTTCTTC.

In this sample, this clone turned up a few times. This chain connects TRBV18 to TRBJ2-7, with 13 bases that match TRBD2. The CDR3 consists of 15 residues. V shed 3 bases, J shed 3 bases, and the junction held 2 bases outside the gene matches. Germline V CDR1 and CDR2: KGHSH, LQKENI. The CDR3 spells CASSPGLAGIYEQYF. In nucleotides, the CDR3 is TGTGCCAGCTCACCGGGACTAGCGGGAATCTACGAGCAGTACTTC.

This clone has a handful of counts. This sequence joins TRBV4-2 and TRBJ2-3; TRBD1 agrees at 7 bases. Trimming took 3 bases from V and 0 from J; bases not matched to a gene: 3. The germline V gene encodes CDR1 LGHNA and CDR2 YNFKEQ. This CDR3 spans 15 amino acids. The CDR3 region has the DNA TGTGCCAGCAGCCACCGGACAGGTAGCACAGATACGCAGTATTTT. Encoded protein: CASSHRTGSTDTQYF.

The CDR3 DNA reads as TGCAGCGTTGAAGGTGTCGGACAGGGCAATCAGCCCCAGCATTTT. Translation: CSVEGVGQGNQPQHF. V is TRBV29-1 and J is TRBJ1-5, with 7 bases matching TRBD1. V was clipped by 1 base and J by 2 bases; unmatched bases: 5. Germline-derived CDR1 and CDR2 are SQVTM and ANQGSEA. The CDR3 runs 15 residues.

This clone was counted a few times. The chain links TRBV13 to TRBJ2-7, with 7 bases lining up with TRBD1. Germline loops: CDR1 PRHDT, CDR2 FYEKMQ (reference sequence). CDR3 length equals 15 residues. V lost 2 bases to trimming and J lost 4 bases; unmatched junction nucleotides: 8. CDR3 sequence: CASSLFGTADYEQYF. The CDR3 nucleotides read TGTGCCAGCAGCTTATTTGGGACAGCCGATTACGAGCAGTACTTC.

The count of this clone is one. The V call is TRBV27, the J call TRBJ2-1; TRBD2 matches at 12 bases. CDR3 length: 15 amino acids. Germline V CDR1 and CDR2: MNHEY, SMNVEV (reference sequence). With V trimmed by 7 bases and J by 8 bases, 9 bases remained unmatched. DNA for the CDR3: TGTGCCAGCACCGAACTAGCGGGAGGAAGCGATGAGCAGTTCTTC. Amino acids: CASTELAGGSDEQFF.

The rearrangement joins TRBV11-3 to TRBJ2-3; D might be TRBD2 (6 bases). V lost 2 bases to trimming and J lost 0 bases, with 15 bases between them. Germline CDR1 SGHNT, CDR2 YENEEA. The CDR3 consists of 17 residues. As DNA, the CDR3 is TGTGCCAGCAGCTTATCCCGGGGCGGGGTTAGCACAGATACGCAGTATTTT. This gives the protein CASSLSRGGVSTDTQYF.

The chain joins TRBV19 to TRBJ2-1, with 12 nucleotides matching TRBD2. V trimming: 8 bases; J trimming: 9 bases; junction bases outside the gene matches: 2. Germline V gene data show CDR1 as LNHDA and CDR2 as SQIVND (reference sequence). The CDR3 runs to 12 residues. CDR3 bases: TGTGCCAGTGGGACTAGCGGGTTTGAGCAGTTCTTC. Protein product: CASGTSGFEQFF.

This clone has a handful of counts. This chain links TRBV6-1 with TRBJ2-7, with TRBD1 matching over 7 bases. The germline gives CDR1 MNHNS, CDR2 SASEGT. Unmatched junction bases numbered 14, after V lost 10 bases and J lost 5 bases. The CDR3 has 14 residues. The CDR3 DNA follows: TGTGCCACCCTATACAAGACAGGGTTCGACGAGCAGTACTTC. Amino acid sequence: CATLYKTGFDEQYF.

The table lists this clone with a few counts. J is TRBJ2-7 and V is TRBV7-3; 9 bases align to TRBD2. The germline gives CDR1 SGHTA, CDR2 FQGTGA. The length of the CDR3 is 14 residues. V trimming: 5 bases; J trimming: 6 bases; junction bases outside the gene matches: 8. For the CDR3, the DNA is TGTGCCAGCAGCACCGCTGGGACTAGCCGCGAGCAGTACTTC. Protein: CASSTAGTSREQYF.

This chain connects TRBV6-5 to TRBJ1-4, with 9 bases matching TRBD1. After removal of 3 bases from V and 10 bases from J, the junction contained 9 bases not matched to a gene. The germline gives CDR1 MNHEY, CDR2 SVGAGI. The CDR3 spans 15 residues. CDR3 sequence (DNA): TGTGCCAGCAGTTATCATGACAGGGGGGTCGGAAAACTGTTTTTT. It is translated as CASSYHDRGVGKLFF.

This clone was counted between two and nine times. The chain combines TRBV30 with TRBJ1-5; D is uncertain. The CDR3 spans 13 residues. Germline assignment: CDR1 GTSNPN and CDR2 SVGIG (reference sequence). V was clipped by 2 bases and J by 5 bases, with 10 bases between them. This CDR3 reads CAWSIGDDQPQHF. CDR3 nucleotides: TGTGCCTGGAGTATCGGGGATGATCAGCCCCAGCATTTT.

The rearrangement joins TRBV5-6 to TRBJ1-1, with D possibly matching TRBD1 (6 bases). This CDR3 comprises 12 residues. CDR1 is SGHDT, CDR2 YYEEEE, per germline. Trimming removed 3 bases from V and 8 bases from J, with 11 bases in between. The CDR3 loop is CASSSIRGEAFF. The DNA of the CDR3 is TGTGCCAGCAGCTCGATAAGGGGGGAAGCTTTCTTT.

CDR3 sequence: CASSAGTGINEKLFF. The CDR3 bases are TGTGCCAGCTCAGCCGGGACAGGGATTAATGAAAAACTGTTTTTT. The chain couples TRBV18 to TRBJ1-4; 9 nucleotides match TRBD1. This CDR3 has 15 amino acids. Germline CDR1 is KGHSH and CDR2 is LQKENI. Unmatched junction bases numbered 5, after V lost 5 bases and J lost 4 bases.

This chain uses TRBV4-1 with TRBJ2-1, with unresolved D. The germline V gene encodes CDR1 MGHRA and CDR2 YSYEKL. The CDR3 consists of 16 residues. Trimming left V 0 bases short and J 7 bases short, with 16 bases between. The CDR3 DNA reads as TGCGCCAGCAGCCAAGATCAAAGGCGGTACTGGAATGAGCAGTTCTTC. Translated: CASSQDQRRYWNEQFF.

A word on this clone: The DNA is left out, because the CDR3 cannot be placed on it with certainty; the CDR3 is given as TCRdb lists it. This chain uses TRBV7-9 with TRBJ2-3; the listed D gene, TRBD2, was not tested against the DNA. The germline V gene encodes CDR1 SEHNR and CDR2 FQNEAQ (reference sequence). The CDR3 contains 16 residues when both ends are counted. The CDR3 sequence is CASSFRGRGRTDTQYF.

V gene TRBV28 combines with J gene TRBJ2-5, with 7 bases matching TRBD1. Germline CDR1 and CDR2: MDHEN and SYDVKM. The CDR3 consists of 16 residues. With 6 bases clipped from V and 1 base from J, the junction kept 11 bases outside the gene matches. The CDR3 sequence: CASRRLTGTVQETQYF. The CDR3 bases are TGTGCCAGCAGGCGATTAACCGGGACAGTCCAAGAGACCCAGTACTTC.

This clone has just a few counts. CDR3: CSARTGTNEKLFF. CDR3 sequence (DNA): TGCAGTGCCCGGACAGGGACTAATGAAAAACTGTTTTTT. The V gene is TRBV29-1, the J gene TRBJ1-4; the match to TRBD1 covers 8 bases. Germline-derived CDR1 and CDR2 are SQVTM and ANQGSEA. The CDR3 covers 13 residues.

There are a few counts of this clone. The CDR3 DNA sequence: TGTGCCAGCAGCTTGGGGCTAGCGGGGACAAAAGAGACCCAGTACTTC. Its translation is CASSLGLAGTKETQYF. This rearrangement joins TRBV5-4 to TRBJ2-5; 9 bases line up with TRBD2. Germline assignment: CDR1 SGHNT and CDR2 YYREEE (reference sequence). This CDR3 contains 16 residues. The J segment lost 3 bases and the V segment lost 0 bases, leaving 6 bases of the junction unmatched.

V usage is TRBV6-6 and J usage is TRBJ2-1, with TRBD1 matching over 9 bases. The CDR3 runs 16 residues. V lost 4 bases to trimming and J lost 2 bases; unmatched junction nucleotides: 6. The germline CDR1 and CDR2 sequences are MNHNY and SVGAGI (reference sequence). CDR3 protein: CASSFPDRGAYNEQFF. CDR3 nucleotide sequence: TGTGCCAGCAGTTTCCCGGACAGGGGTGCCTACAATGAGCAGTTCTTC.

This clone was observed a handful of times. The rearrangement links TRBV29-1 to TRBJ2-7, with 8 positions matching TRBD1. The CDR3 spans 12 residues. Germline V lookup: CDR1 SQVTM, CDR2 ANQGSEA. V dropped 8 bases and J dropped 7; count of bases not matched to a gene: 10. This CDR3 is CSTRSGGGEQYF. The CDR3 DNA reads as TGCAGCACAAGATCAGGGGGCGGGGAGCAGTACTTC.